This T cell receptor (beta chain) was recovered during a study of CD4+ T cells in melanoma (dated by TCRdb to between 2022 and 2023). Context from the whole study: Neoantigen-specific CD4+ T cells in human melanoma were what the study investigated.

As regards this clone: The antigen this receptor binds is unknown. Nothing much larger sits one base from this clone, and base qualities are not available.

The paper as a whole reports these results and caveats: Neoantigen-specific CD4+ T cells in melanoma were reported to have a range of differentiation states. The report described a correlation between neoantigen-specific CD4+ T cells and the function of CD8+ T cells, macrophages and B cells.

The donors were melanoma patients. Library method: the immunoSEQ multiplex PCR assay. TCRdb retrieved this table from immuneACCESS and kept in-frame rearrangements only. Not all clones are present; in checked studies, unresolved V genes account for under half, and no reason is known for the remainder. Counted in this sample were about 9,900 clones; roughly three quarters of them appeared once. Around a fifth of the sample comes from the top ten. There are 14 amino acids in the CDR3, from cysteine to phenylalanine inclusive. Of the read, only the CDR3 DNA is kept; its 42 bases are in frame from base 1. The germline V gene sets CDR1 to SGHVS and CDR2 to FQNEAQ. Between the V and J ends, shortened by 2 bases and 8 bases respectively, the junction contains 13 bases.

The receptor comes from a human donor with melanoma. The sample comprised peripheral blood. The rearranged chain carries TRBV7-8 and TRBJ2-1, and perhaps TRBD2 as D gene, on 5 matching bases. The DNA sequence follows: TGTGCCAGCAGCTTAATGGGAGCGGTTCATGAGCAGTTCTTC. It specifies CASSLMGAVHEQFF. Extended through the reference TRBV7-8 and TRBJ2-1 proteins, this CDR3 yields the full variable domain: GAGVSQSPRYKVAKRGQDVALRCDPISGHVSLFWYQQALGQGPEFLTYFQNEAQLDKSGLPSDRFFAERPEGSVSTLKIQRTQQEDSAVYLCASSLMGAVHEQFFGPGTRLTVL.